Below, 29 T cell receptor beta chains from the same sample are listed, as sequenced in a study of control samples from healthy donors and cancer patients. The repertoire was sequenced with immunoSEQ multiplex PCR; TCRdb's copy has only in-frame clones and lacks some. The sample holds 150,000 to 200,000 clones, 85% to 90% seen once. Input material: blood. Receptors originate from a man between 18 and 29 years old in good health.

The rearrangement joins TRBV3-1 (or the pseudogene TRBV3-2) to TRBJ1-3; D might be TRBD1 (5 bases). Germline V gene lookup returns CDR1 LGHDT and CDR2 YNNKEL (reference sequence). Trimming took off 4 bases at V and 1 base at J, with 8 bases between the two ends. The CDR3 has 14 amino acids. CDR3 loop: CASSLGGSGNTIYF. The CDR3 DNA reads as TGTGCCAGCAGCCTGGGGGGGTCTGGAAACACCATATATTTT.

This clone was observed a single time. The rearrangement links TRBV9 to TRBJ1-6; 7 positions match TRBD1. Germline CDR1 SGDLS, CDR2 YYNGEE. V was clipped by 3 bases and J by 6 bases; unmatched bases: 9. CDR3 size: 16 residues. Here the CDR3 DNA reads TGTGCCAGCAGCGCCCTATTTCAGGGGGGTAATTCACCCCTCCACTTT. Translated, it gives CASSALFQGGNSPLHF.

The genes are TRBV18 and TRBJ1-3; D uncertain. The CDR3 contains 13 residues. Germline CDR1 and CDR2: KGHSH and LQKENI. Between the trimmed V and J ends, which lost 3 bases and 4 bases, there was a span of 7 bases. The chain's CDR3 is CASSPPPGNTIYF. DNA for the CDR3: TGTGCCAGCTCACCGCCCCCCGGAAACACCATATATTTT.

The rearrangement joins TRBV7-2 to TRBJ1-6; D is unresolved. Germline CDR1 is SGHTA and CDR2 is FQGNSA. V gave up 1 base and J gave up 8 bases, with 3 bases separating them. This CDR3 has 12 residues. Here the CDR3 reads CASSLGDSPLHF. CDR3 bases: TGTGCCAGCAGCTTAGGTGATTCACCCCTCCACTTT.

The count of this clone is one. The rearrangement joins TRBV5-8 to TRBJ1-1; the D is unclear. The CDR3 totals 15 residues. Germline values: CDR1 SGHTS, CDR2 YDEGEE. V gave up 3 bases and J gave up 1 base, with 13 bases separating them. For the CDR3, the DNA is TGTGCCAGCAGCTCGCCCGGGAAGGGGAACACTGAAGCTTTCTTT. Protein: CASSSPGKGNTEAFF.

The J gene is TRBJ1-1, the V gene TRBV7-2; D unresolved. Looked up from germline, CDR1 is SGHTA and CDR2 is FQGNSA. V lost 1 base and J 3 bases, leaving 18 bases between the germline ends. The CDR3 spans 17 residues. CDR3 coding DNA: TGTGCCAGCAGCTTAGGAGGAGATGGCCTTTATCACACTGAAGCTTTCTTT. Amino acid sequence: CASSLGGDGLYHTEAFF.

In its sample, this clone was seen once. The J gene is TRBJ1-6, the V gene TRBV27, with D hard to call. Between the trimmed V and J ends, which lost 4 bases and 8 bases, there was a span of 12 bases. The CDR3 spans 14 residues. Germline CDR1 is MNHEY and CDR2 is SMNVEV (reference sequence). The CDR3 reads CASSSDLDYSPLHF. DNA of the CDR3: TGTGCCAGCAGTTCCGACCTGGATTATTCACCCCTCCACTTT.

The rearrangement uses TRBV19 and TRBJ2-5, with 7 bases that match TRBD1. Per the germline V gene, CDR1 is LNHDA and CDR2 is SQIVND (reference sequence). The CDR3 has 13 amino acids. Trimming cost V 4 bases and J 4 bases; bases outside gene matches: 3. The CDR3 here is CASSRDRAETQYF. The CDR3 nucleotides are TGTGCCAGTAGTAGAGACAGGGCAGAGACCCAGTACTTC.

The chain has TRBV6-6 and TRBJ2-7; TRBD2 matches at 14 bases. The CDR3 loop spans 15 amino acids. Germline V gene sequence: CDR1 MNHNY, CDR2 SVGAGI (reference sequence). V dropped 6 bases and J dropped 5; count of bases not matched to a gene: 6. In nucleotides, the CDR3 is TGTGCCAGCAGCCTGGGACTAGCGGGGGACCACGAGCAGTACTTC. This sequence encodes CASSLGLAGDHEQYF.

This chain connects TRBV3-1 (or the pseudogene TRBV3-2) to TRBJ2-5; no clear D gene. Germline V gives CDR1 LGHDT, CDR2 YNNKEL (reference sequence). The CDR3 has 16 amino acids. Trimming cost V 1 base and J 1 base, with 13 bases left between them. CDR3 DNA sequence: TGTGCCAGCAGCCAAGGACACGCGGTAATCCAAGAGACCCAGTACTTC. Translating gives CASSQGHAVIQETQYF.

The rearrangement joins TRBV7-2 to TRBJ2-3, with TRBD2 matching 9 bases. Germline V gene sequence: CDR1 SGHTA, CDR2 FQGNSA. The CDR3 sequence is 16 residues long. V lost 0 bases to trimming and J lost 7 bases; unmatched junction nucleotides: 8. CDR3 coding DNA: TGTGCCAGCAGCTTAGCGGGCGGGGGGGCGGCAAATACGCAGTATTTT. Its translation is CASSLAGGGAANTQYF.

V usage is TRBV28 and J usage is TRBJ2-2; no clear D. The CDR3 sequence is 16 residues long. Trimming stripped 3 bases from V and 3 bases from J, with 14 bases between. The germline V gene encodes CDR1 MDHEN and CDR2 SYDVKM. The DNA for the CDR3 is TGTGCCAGCAGTTTGGTCAACCCTATAGACACCGGGGAGCTGTTTTTT. Protein product: CASSLVNPIDTGELFF.

The V gene is TRBV6-6, the J gene TRBJ1-1; D is unclear. Germline CDR1 and CDR2: MNHNY and SVGAGI (reference sequence). The CDR3 runs 13 residues. V was pared by 2 bases and J by 6 bases, with 10 bases between. This CDR3 reads CASSYQGSPEAFF. CDR3 coding DNA: TGTGCCAGCAGTTACCAAGGGTCTCCTGAAGCTTTCTTT.

This sequence joins TRBV5-6 and TRBJ1-5; tentatively, D is TRBD1 (6 bases). V lost 4 bases and J 2 bases, leaving 13 bases between the germline ends. The CDR3 spans 15 residues. Germline values: CDR1 SGHDT, CDR2 YYEEEE. DNA for the CDR3: TGTGCCAGCAGCGGTAGGGGGACGGGCAATCAGCCCCAGCATTTT. It is translated as CASSGRGTGNQPQHF.

The V and J genes are TRBV5-4 and TRBJ2-5; 8 positions agree with TRBD2. Germline V gives CDR1 SGHNT, CDR2 YYREEE (reference sequence). The CDR3 has 14 amino acids. Germline trimming cut 6 bases from V and 2 bases from J; bases unmatched to any gene: 6. The CDR3 region has the DNA TGTGCCAGCACCGGGAGGGGGGGACAAGAGACCCAGTACTTC. Its protein product is CASTGRGGQETQYF.

The chain employs TRBV5-6 and TRBJ1-6, with D unresolved. V lost 4 bases, J lost 4 bases, and 12 bases lay in between. Germline V gene sequence: CDR1 SGHDT, CDR2 YYEEEE. The CDR3 has 15 residues. The CDR3 nucleotides are TGTGCCAGCAGCAACCGGGCAGAATATAATTCACCCCTCCACTTT. It is translated as CASSNRAEYNSPLHF.

The CDR3 DNA reads as TGTGCCAGCGGCTCAGGGCGAAACACCATATATTTT. This codes for CASGSGRNTIYF. The rearrangement joins TRBV28 to TRBJ1-3, with D possibly TRBD1 on 5 matching bases. The germline V and J ends were trimmed by 8 bases and 5 bases, with 10 bases remaining between them. CDR3 length: 12 amino acids. CDR1 and CDR2 (germline): MDHEN, SYDVKM.

The J gene is TRBJ2-2, the V gene TRBV7-9; possibly TRBD2 for D (5 bases). This CDR3 region has 14 residues. The germline gives CDR1 SEHNR, CDR2 FQNEAQ (reference sequence). The V and J ends lost 7 bases and 3 bases respectively, with 12 bases between them. The CDR3 DNA follows: TGTGCCAGCAAGGCCCAGGAGGACACCGGGGAGCTGTTTTTT. This translates into CASKAQEDTGELFF.

The gene calls are TRBV10-3 and TRBJ1-1; D unclear. CDR3 length equals 11 residues. Trimming shortened V by 10 bases and J by 1 base, and 7 bases separated the two germline ends. In germline, CDR1 is ENHRY, CDR2 SYGVKD. The chain's CDR3 is CATGWNTEAFF. CDR3 nucleotide sequence: TGTGCCACGGGTTGGAACACTGAAGCTTTCTTT.

This rearrangement joins TRBV7-9 to TRBJ1-1; D unresolved. The germline V gene has CDR1 SEHNR and CDR2 FQNEAQ (reference sequence). Trimming removed 5 bases from V and 6 bases from J, with 16 bases in between. CDR3 length equals 14 residues. Written as DNA, the CDR3 is TGTGCCAGCAGCCCGCAGCGGGCTCGGGCTGAAGCTTTCTTT. Its protein product is CASSPQRARAEAFF. Full variable domain (missing parts from reference TRBV7-9 and TRBJ1-1): DTGVSQNPRHKITKRGQNVTFRCDPISEHNRLYWYRQTLGQGPEFLTYFQNEAQLEKSRLLSDRFSAERPKGSFSTLEIQRTEQGDSAMYLCASSPQRARAEAFFGQGTRLTVV.

This clone was recorded once. The chain links TRBV9 to TRBJ2-5; D is possibly TRBD1 or TRBD2 (5 bases each). Germline assignment: CDR1 SGDLS and CDR2 YYNGEE. This CDR3 has 16 amino acids. Trimming took off 3 bases at V and 2 bases at J, with 17 bases between the two ends. CDR3 region: CASSELVGVSQETQYF. In DNA, the CDR3 is TGTGCCAGCAGCGAGCTCGTGGGGGTCTCTCAAGAGACCCAGTACTTC.

J is TRBJ1-2 and V is TRBV28; 12 positions agree with TRBD1. V lost 5 bases and J lost 5; bases outside the gene matches: 6. CDR1 is MDHEN, CDR2 SYDVKM, per germline. The CDR3 spans 15 residues. The CDR3 is CASSGGTGGTYGYTF. The CDR3 DNA follows: TGTGCCAGCAGTGGGGGGACAGGGGGCACATATGGCTACACCTTC.

Only one count was recorded for this clone. The chain combines TRBV7-2 with TRBJ2-3; tentative D call: TRBD2 (7 bases). Trimming shortened V by 8 bases and J by 4 bases, and 13 bases separated the two germline ends. This CDR3 spans 13 amino acids. Per germline, CDR1 SGHTA and CDR2 FQGNSA. The DNA of the CDR3 is TGTGCCAGCTATGGCGGGGGCGCAGATACGCAGTATTTT. Amino acids: CASYGGGADTQYF.

This clone was observed once. The chain is built from TRBV30 and TRBJ1-2; D might be TRBD1 (6 bases). V was pared by 6 bases and J by 10 bases, with 18 bases between. Germline V lookup: CDR1 GTSNPN, CDR2 SVGIG (reference sequence). The CDR3 consists of 12 residues. For the CDR3, the DNA is TGTGCCTGCTGGTCCCCAGGGGATGACTACACCTTC. Its translation is CACWSPGDDYTF.

V gene TRBV25-1 combines with J gene TRBJ1-4; the D gene is possibly TRBD1 (5 bases). There are 14 residues in the CDR3. The V end lost 2 bases, the J end lost 4 bases, and 8 bases lay between the germline ends. Germline V lookup: CDR1 MGHDK, CDR2 SYGVNS. As DNA, the CDR3 is TGTGCCAGCAGTGAACGGGGGTATAATGAAAAACTGTTTTTT. Protein product: CASSERGYNEKLFF.

The J gene is TRBJ2-3, the V gene TRBV5-6; 8 bases are shared with TRBD2. CDR1 is SGHDT and CDR2 is YYEEEE in the germline V gene. V lost 3 bases, J lost 4 bases, and 7 bases stayed unmatched. This CDR3 contains 15 residues. The CDR3 region is CASSWRGAGADTQYF. As DNA, the CDR3 is TGTGCCAGCAGCTGGCGGGGGGCGGGCGCAGATACGCAGTATTTT.

The chain uses TRBV7-9 and TRBJ2-1; TRBD2 agrees at 8 bases. Germline CDR1 reads SEHNR; CDR2 reads FQNEAQ (reference sequence). The CDR3 consists of 17 residues. V shed 2 bases and J 10 bases; nucleotides not matched to a gene: 16. For the CDR3, the DNA is TGTGCCAGCAGCTTATTGGGTAGCGGGGTCAAAACTAAGGAGCAGTTCTTC. Translating gives CASSLLGSGVKTKEQFF.

The chain links TRBV6-5 to TRBJ2-2; D is uncertain. The CDR3 has 12 residues. Germline CDR1 reads MNHEY; CDR2 reads SVGAGI. V was cut by 5 bases and J by 0 bases, with 1 base left in between. The CDR3 bases are TGTGCCAGCAGTCCGAACACCGGGGAGCTGTTTTTT. Protein sequence: CASSPNTGELFF.

The J gene is TRBJ2-5, the V gene TRBV5-4; no firm D call. The germline CDR1 and CDR2 sequences are SGHNT and YYREEE (reference sequence). Trimming removed 0 bases at V and 2 bases at J, with 11 bases between. The CDR3 runs to 15 residues. CDR3 region: CASSLDLLGQETQYF. In DNA form, the CDR3 reads TGTGCCAGCAGCTTGGATTTATTGGGGCAAGAGACCCAGTACTTC.